Below, 13 T cell receptor beta chains from the same sample are listed, as sequenced in a study of cytomegalovirus exposure and HLA in healthy donors. Vbeta (60) and Jbeta (13) primers were used in the PCR. Sequencing used immunoSEQ multiplex PCR; TCRdb keeps in-frame clones, though not all of them. The profile shows some 160,000 clones, roughly 88% of them singletons. Sequencing input: PBMCs. These receptors were collected from a woman under 30 in good health and CMV-seronegative.

The V and J genes are TRBV7-2 and TRBJ2-6; TRBD2 matches 10 bases. Germline CDR1 reads SGHTA; CDR2 reads FQGNSA. The CDR3 totals 18 residues. The V segment lost 2 bases and the J segment 0 bases; nucleotides outside the gene matches: 4. DNA for the CDR3: TGTGCCAGCAGCTTAAAGCCTAGCGGGGGCTCTGGGGCCAACGTCCTGACTTTC. It codes for CASSLKPSGGSGANVLTF.

The J gene is TRBJ2-7, the V gene TRBV5-1, with 8 nucleotides matching TRBD2. Per germline, CDR1 SGHRS and CDR2 YFSETQ. V was pared by 0 bases and J by 1 base, with 9 bases of the junction left unmatched. This CDR3 comprises 17 residues. The CDR3: CASSLAPSGGGSYEQYF. The CDR3 nucleotides read TGCGCCAGCAGCTTGGCCCCGAGCGGGGGAGGGTCCTACGAGCAGTACTTC.

V and J are TRBV7-8 and TRBJ1-4; TRBD1 agrees at 7 bases. This CDR3 has 15 amino acids. J gave up 3 bases and V 5 bases, and 6 bases lay outside the gene matches. Germline V CDR1 and CDR2: SGHVS, FQNEAQ. The CDR3 loop reads CASSPYRGPNEKLFF. The CDR3 nucleotides read TGTGCCAGCAGCCCTTACAGGGGACCTAATGAAAAACTGTTTTTT. Full variable domain (outside the CDR3, taken from reference TRBV7-8 and TRBJ1-4): GAGVSQSPRYKVAKRGQDVALRCDPISGHVSLFWYQQALGQGPEFLTYFQNEAQLDKSGLPSDRFFAERPEGSVSTLKIQRTQQEDSAVYLCASSPYRGPNEKLFFGSGTQLSVL.

CDR3: CASTVAGGPDEQFF. Here the CDR3 DNA reads TGTGCCAGCACTGTAGCGGGGGGGCCAGATGAGCAGTTCTTC. The chain couples TRBV6-1 to TRBJ2-1; 11 bases map to TRBD2. The V and J ends lost 7 bases and 8 bases, in that order; junction bases with no gene match: 7. This CDR3 region has 14 residues. Germline V gives CDR1 MNHNS, CDR2 SASEGT.

The chain couples TRBV6-5 to TRBJ1-2; unclear D gene. Germline CDR1 and CDR2: MNHEY and SVGAGI. The germline V and J ends were trimmed by 2 bases and 1 base, with 8 bases remaining between them. CDR3 length equals 14 residues. CDR3 sequence (DNA): TGTGCCAGCAGTTACCTGCGGGATAACTATGGCTACACCTTC. Its protein product is CASSYLRDNYGYTF.

The V and J genes are TRBV29-1 and TRBJ2-7; 8 positions agree with TRBD1. Germline loops: CDR1 SQVTM, CDR2 ANQGSEA. The V gene end was trimmed by 5 bases and the J gene end by 2 bases; junction bases not matched to a gene: 8. The CDR3 has 14 amino acids. The CDR3 nucleotides are TGCAGCGTTTATCAGGGGGCCCGACCCTACGAGCAGTACTTC. It encodes CSVYQGARPYEQYF.

The J gene is TRBJ1-2, the V gene TRBV30; 7 bases fit TRBD1. Losses at the gene ends were 3 bases for V and 3 bases for J; bases not matched to a gene: 7. Germline lookup yields CDR1 GTSNPN and CDR2 SVGIG (reference sequence). The CDR3 runs to 14 residues. The CDR3 reads CAWRATGLYYGYTF. The CDR3 coding sequence is TGTGCCTGGAGGGCGACAGGGTTATACTATGGCTACACCTTC.

V is TRBV10-1 and J is TRBJ2-7; tentatively, D is TRBD2 (5 bases). Trimming took 2 bases from V and 4 from J, leaving 15 bases between them. CDR3 length: 15 amino acids. Germline V CDR1 and CDR2: WNHNN, SYGVQD (reference sequence). The CDR3 nucleotides read TGCGCCAGCAGTGAGGAGGGAACTTCACCATACGAGCAGTACTTC. Its translation: CASSEEGTSPYEQYF.

The chain is built from TRBV6-6 and TRBJ2-7; 9 bases are shared with TRBD1. Germline lookup yields CDR1 MNHNY and CDR2 SVGAGI (reference sequence). V was pared by 2 bases and J by 6 bases, with 5 bases of the junction left unmatched. This CDR3 spans 14 amino acids. CDR3 DNA sequence: TGTGCCAGCAGTTACGGGACAGGGACGGGCGAGCAGTACTTC. Its protein is CASSYGTGTGEQYF.

The chain recombines TRBV29-1 with TRBJ2-5; perhaps TRBD2 as D (6 bases). The DNA end is a closer match to TRBJ2-7, so the J assignment may be wrong. This CDR3 region has 17 residues. Looked up from germline, CDR1 is SQVTM and CDR2 is ANQGSEA. The CDR3 DNA reads TGCAGCGTTGAAGATCAGGGCCGACAGTTTGGAGGGTACGAGCAGTACTTC. Its protein is CSVEDQGRQFGGYEQYF.

This chain links TRBV15 with TRBJ2-5; 9 bases align to TRBD1. The CDR3 contains 15 residues. V gave up 5 bases and J gave up 4 bases; unmatched junction bases: 8. The V gene's germline CDR1 is LNHNV and CDR2 YYDKDF (reference sequence). The chain's CDR3 is CATSRDRVRGETQYF. Here the CDR3 DNA reads TGTGCCACCAGCCGGGACAGGGTAAGGGGAGAGACCCAGTACTTC.

The CDR3 bases are TGTGCCCTTAGCTCGGGAAACTCCTACGAGCAGTACTTC. This codes for CALSSGNSYEQYF. The chain links TRBV30 to TRBJ2-7; D possibly corresponds to TRBD2 (5 bases). Germline V gene lookup returns CDR1 GTSNPN and CDR2 SVGIG (reference sequence). Trimming took off 8 bases at V and 0 bases at J, with 14 bases between the two ends. The CDR3 extends over 13 amino acids. Supplemented by reference TRBV30 and TRBJ2-7, the full variable domain reads SQTIHQWPATLVQPVGSPLSLECTVEGTSNPNLYWYRQAAGRGLQLLFYSVGIGQISSEVPQNLSASRPQDRQFILSSKKLLLSDSGFYLCALSSGNSYEQYFGPGTRLTVT.

This chain joins TRBV11-3 and TRBJ2-7, with 7 bases aligning to TRBD2. The CDR3 runs 12 residues. The V and J ends lost 1 base and 8 bases, in that order; junction bases with no gene match: 2. CDR1 is SGHNT, CDR2 YENEEA, per germline. The CDR3 loop reads CASSLGGGKQYF. The CDR3 coding sequence is TGTGCCAGCAGCTTAGGGGGGGGGAAGCAGTACTTC. The full variable domain, in which reference TRBV11-3 and TRBJ2-7 provide the parts outside the CDR3, is EAGVVQSPRYKIIEKKQPVAFWCNPISGHNTLYWYLQNLGQGPELLIRYENEEAVDDSQLPKDRFSAERLKGVDSTLKIQPAELGDSAVYLCASSLGGGKQYFGPGTRLTVT.